The 10 T cell receptor beta chains in this list originate from one sample, sequenced in a study of cytomegalovirus exposure and HLA in healthy donors. PCR involved 60 Vbeta and 13 Jbeta primers. Clones were sequenced by immunoSEQ multiplex PCR, and TCRdb holds only the in-frame ones, with some missing. In the table there are more than 70,000 clones, 65% to 80% of which are singletons. Source material: PBMCs. The source is a man in his forties or fifties in good health and CMV-seronegative.

The rearrangement uses TRBV10-3 and TRBJ1-5; the D gene is possibly TRBD1 (5 bases). Germline lookup yields CDR1 ENHRY and CDR2 SYGVKD. Trimming left V 0 bases short and J 9 bases short, with 12 bases between. The CDR3 length is 14 residues. CDR3 DNA: TGTGCCATCAGTGAGTCAGACAGTATGGGGCCCCAGCATTTT. Protein: CAISESDSMGPQHF.

The rearrangement links TRBV9 to TRBJ2-7, with D unclear. The length of the CDR3 is 10 residues. Between the trimmed V and J ends, which lost 6 bases and 10 bases, there was a span of 11 bases. Germline V lookup: CDR1 SGDLS, CDR2 YYNGEE. The CDR3 region is CASTLTPQYF. As DNA, the CDR3 is TGTGCCAGCACCTTAACTCCCCAGTACTTC.

V usage is TRBV5-1 and J usage is TRBJ2-7; 9 positions match TRBD1. Trimming removed 4 bases from V and 2 bases from J; junction bases left unmatched: 4. The CDR3 spans 14 residues. CDR1 SGHRS and CDR2 YFSETQ come from the germline V gene. CDR3 loop: CASSRDRETYEQYF. CDR3 nucleotides: TGCGCCAGCAGCCGGGACAGGGAGACCTACGAGCAGTACTTC.

This clone occurred once. The chain uses TRBV6-4 and TRBJ2-2, with D possibly TRBD1 on 5 matching bases. V was pared by 3 bases and J by 6 bases, with 8 bases between. This CDR3 contains 13 residues. Germline V gene lookup returns CDR1 MRHNA and CDR2 SNTAGT. The CDR3 loop is CASSEGVSGELFF. DNA of the CDR3: TGTGCCAGCAGTGAAGGGGTCTCCGGGGAGCTGTTTTTT.

J is TRBJ1-1 and V is TRBV7-2, with D unclear. The CDR3 spans 15 residues. Germline CDR1 and CDR2: SGHTA and FQGNSA. Trimming shortened V by 5 bases and J by 4 bases, and 17 bases separated the two germline ends. CDR3 nucleotides: TGTGCCAGCAGCACTCGACCGTTTGAGGGCACTGAAGCTTTCTTT. Translating gives CASSTRPFEGTEAFF.

On this clone itself: At one boundary the junction diverges from the germline segment, which might be a read error. The chain carries TRBV6-6 and TRBJ2-7; a possible D gene is TRBD2 (6 bases). The CDR3 contains 14 residues. Looked up from germline, CDR1 is MNHNY and CDR2 is SVGAGI (reference sequence). The CDR3 nucleotides are TGTGTCAGCAGTTACCAGACTAGTCTCGACGAGCAGTACTTC. It encodes CVSSYQTSLDEQYF.

The sample holds a few counts of this clone. This chain connects TRBV28 to TRBJ1-4, with 9 bases that match TRBD1. The CDR3 runs to 13 residues. The V and J ends lost 10 bases and 7 bases, in that order; junction bases with no gene match: 7. CDR1 is MDHEN, CDR2 SYDVKM, per germline. CDR3 sequence: CATRGTGFEKLFF. Here the CDR3 DNA reads TGTGCCACCAGGGGGACAGGGTTTGAAAAACTGTTTTTT.

This chain links TRBV19 with TRBJ1-2; D remains ambiguous. The CDR3 sequence is 15 residues long. V was clipped by 1 base and J by 7 bases, with 16 bases between them. Germline CDR1 LNHDA, CDR2 SQIVND (reference sequence). This CDR3 reads CASSIGPGTAFGYTF. For the CDR3, the DNA is TGTGCCAGTAGTATAGGGCCTGGAACAGCCTTTGGCTACACCTTC.

This clone is termed medium-sized. This chain uses TRBV27 with TRBJ1-1; D perhaps matches TRBD1 (6 bases). V was trimmed by 8 bases and J by 5 bases, leaving 18 bases between them. In germline, CDR1 is MNHEY, CDR2 SMNVEV (reference sequence). The length of the CDR3 is 14 residues. CDR3 nucleotides: TGTGCCAGCGGGGGGGGCGGCGAGGATACTGAAGCTTTCTTT. Translated, it gives CASGGGGEDTEAFF.

This sequence joins TRBV27 and TRBJ1-5; D is ambiguous. Germline V gene sequence: CDR1 MNHEY, CDR2 SMNVEV (reference sequence). V lost 6 bases to trimming and J lost 7 bases, with 16 bases between them. CDR3 length: 14 residues. The CDR3 protein is CASSPEGGWQPQHF. The CDR3 DNA sequence: TGTGCCAGCAGCCCGGAGGGTGGGTGGCAGCCCCAGCATTTT.